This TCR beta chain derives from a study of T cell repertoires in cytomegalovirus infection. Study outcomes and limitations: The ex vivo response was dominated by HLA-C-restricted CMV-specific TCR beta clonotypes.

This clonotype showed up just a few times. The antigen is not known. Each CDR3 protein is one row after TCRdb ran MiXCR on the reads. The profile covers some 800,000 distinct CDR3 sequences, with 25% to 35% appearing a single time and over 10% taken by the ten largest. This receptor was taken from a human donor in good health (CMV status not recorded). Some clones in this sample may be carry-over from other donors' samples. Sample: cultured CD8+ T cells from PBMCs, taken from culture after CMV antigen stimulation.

The CDR3 protein is CASGLGQAEDEQFF. The CDR3 nucleotides are TGTGCTAGTGGTTTGGGACAGGCTGAGGATGAGCAGTTCTTC. V is TRBV12-5 and J is TRBJ2-1; D may be TRBD1 (6 bases). The V gene's germline CDR1 is LGHNT and CDR2 FRNRAP. With 1 base removed from V and 8 bases from J, the gap between germline ends came to 12 bases. The CDR3 length is 14 residues. Variable domain in full (rest from reference TRBV12-5 and TRBJ2-1): DARVTQTPRHKVTEMGQEVTMRCQPILGHNTVFWYRQTMMQGLELLAYFRNRAPLDDSGMPKDRFSAEMPDATLATLKIQPSEPRDSAVYFCASGLGQAEDEQFFGPGTRLTVL.